Given below is one T cell receptor (beta chain) in context. These data come from a study of shared clonotypes between healthy human individuals. Sorted-subset replicate PCRs used about 0.2 ug DNA, tens of thousands of T cell genomes. Produced via immunoSEQ multiplex PCR; TCRdb's table is partial and in-frame only. The repertoire holds approximately 530,000 clones, 95% to 97% seen once, with about 0.064% in the top ten. Germline V lookup: CDR1 SGHTA, CDR2 FQGNSA. The CDR3 is 11 amino acids. The specimen sequenced was naive CD4+ T cells sorted from blood. Subset denoted: CD45RA+ positively selected. The sequence came from a woman aged 25 to 39 in good health. The genes are TRBV7-2 and TRBJ2-5; D is unclear. The DNA end lines up better with TRBJ2-7; the J call may be wrong. The CDR3 here is CASSPRYEQYF. The CDR3 DNA sequence: TGTGCCAGCAGCCCGAGATACGAGCAGTACTTC.